Listed below are T cell receptor beta chains from one sample, sequenced in a study of T-cell memory formation after mild COVID-19. TCRdb re-analysed the 5' RACE reads in MiXCR, keeping a single row per CDR3 protein. Here the sample spans 250,000 to 300,000 distinct CDR3 sequences, about a sixth being singletons. The specimen sequenced was PBMCs or a T cell subset sorted from them (not recorded which). The origin of the receptors is a man between 18 and 29 years old who had mild COVID-19 (a few samples of this study predate the infection). Cell type and time point are not known. Both conserved end residues are part of each CDR3. D genes are given only for firm matches. A clone size is listed for some rows: how often the clone was seen (once, few, many), or a class if it is expanded.

TRBV7-3,TRBJ2-3,TRBD2,-,TGTGCCAGCAGCGGTAGCGGGGGGATCACAGATACGCAGTATTTT,CASSGSGGITDTQYF
TRBV6-5,TRBJ1-2,-,-,TGTGCCAGCAGTTACGGAGGGGCTGATGGCTACACCTTC,CASSYGGADGYTF
TRBV5-1,TRBJ2-1,TRBD1,-,TGCGCCAGCAGCTGGGGACAGAAGTGGAATGAGCAGTTCTTC,CASSWGQKWNEQFF
TRBV5-6,TRBJ2-3,-,few,TGTGCCAGCACCCAGACCACCCGCACAGATACGCAGTATTTT,CASTQTTRTDTQYF
TRBV21-1,TRBJ1-1,-,-,TGTGCCAGCAGTCCCGACAGGGGGCTTGACACTGAAGCTTTCTTT,CASSPDRGLDTEAFF
TRBV5-1,TRBJ2-3,-,-,TGCGCCAGCAGCTTGATGTCCCCTACGGATACGCAGTATTTT,CASSLMSPTDTQYF
TRBV20-1,TRBJ1-1,-,-,TGCAGTGCTAGGGACCCGGGACGGGTGAACACTGAAGCTTTCTTT,CSARDPGRVNTEAFF
TRBV27,TRBJ1-2,-,-,TGTGCCAGCAGTCGGACAGCTAACTATGGCTACACCTTC,CASSRTANYGYTF
TRBV7-2,TRBJ2-5,-,-,TGTGCCAGCAGCTTAGGGTGGGCCGGAGAGACCCAGTACTTC,CASSLGWAGETQYF
TRBV10-3,TRBJ1-1,-,-,TGTGCCATCAGTGAGTCGGGGACGCGCACTGAAGCTTTCTTT,CAISESGTRTEAFF
TRBV19,TRBJ2-7,TRBD2,few,TGTGCCAGTAGTCCGGCGCGCGGGGGCTACGAGCAGTACTTC,CASSPARGGYEQYF
TRBV12-3/TRBV12-4,TRBJ2-3,TRBD1,-,TGTGCCAGCAGTTTCTCGGGACAGAGTACTAGCACAGATACGCAGTATTTT,CASSFSGQSTSTDTQYF
TRBV4-1,TRBJ2-2,TRBD2,-,TGCGCCAGCAGCCAAGATATCAGCGGGGGGCCCTACACCGGGGAGCTGTTTTTT,CASSQDISGGPYTGELFF
TRBV9,TRBJ1-2,-,few,TGTGCCAGCAGCAGTTATGGCTACACCTTC,CASSSYGYTF
TRBV5-5,TRBJ1-4,-,-,TGTGCCAGCAGTTCACCAGGAGTCGGAGAAAAACTGTTTTTT,CASSSPGVGEKLFF
TRBV6-2/TRBV6-3,TRBJ2-3,-,few,TGTGCCAGCAGCGTGGGCGGGGTCACAGATACGCAGTATTTT,CASSVGGVTDTQYF
TRBV20-1,TRBJ1-1,TRBD1,few,TGCAGTGCTAAACAGGGGGTGGGAACTGAAGCTTTCTTT,CSAKQGVGTEAFF
TRBV6-2/TRBV6-3,TRBJ1-5,-,few,TGTGCCAGCAGTTACTCTCGTCAGCCCCAGCATTTT,CASSYSRQPQHF